This TCR beta chain originates from a study of T-cell reconstitution after alpha-beta-depleted transplantation in children. Whole-study findings and limits: As was reported, about two months after transplant, alpha-beta T cells came from several hundred expanded graft clones. One year after transplant, T-cell counts and diversity came mostly from newly produced T cells.

As to this clonotype: The antigen is unknown.

Unique molecular identifiers were used in preparing the TCRbeta library. TCRdb reanalysed the PCR reads using MiXCR and keeps one entry per CDR3 protein. The sample contains around 200,000 distinct CDR3 sequences, roughly 11% of which appear only once. Sequenced material: PBMCs, taken before TCRalphabeta/CD19-depleted stem cell transplant. The receptor was derived from a child less than two years old with acute myeloid leukemia, due to receive a stem cell transplant.

Here the CDR3 DNA reads TGCAGCGCCACGGGTGGGCTTAGCGGCGGGGACACAGATACGCAGTATTTT. Residues: CSATGGLSGGDTDTQYF. The rearrangement joins TRBV20-1 to TRBJ2-3, with D perhaps matching TRBD2 (6 bases). The CDR3 has 17 amino acids. The germline gives CDR1 DFQATT, CDR2 SNEGSKA (reference sequence).